A single sample gave rise to the 10 T cell receptor beta chains below, sequenced in a study of radiation and T cells in renal cell carcinoma. Time point described: blood 2 weeks post-SBRT. Treatment denoted: 15 Gy SBRT to primary tumor, nephrectomy 4 weeks later. Libraries were prepared by immunoSEQ multiplex PCR; TCRdb keeps only in-frame clonotypes and omits some of them. The sample comprises 25,000 to 30,000 clones, about 85% of which are singletons, and roughly a third rests with the top ten. The source material was blood, sampled from a patient whose treatment included radiotherapy and nephrectomy. The receptors were gathered from a man in his 60s with renal cell carcinoma.

The chain carries TRBV6-1 and TRBJ2-6, with D hard to call. From germline, CDR1 is MNHNS and CDR2 SASEGT. The ends were cut back, 8 bases at V and 0 bases at J, with 14 bases in the middle. This CDR3 is built from 16 residues. CDR3 sequence: CASCGERASGANVLTF. The CDR3 DNA reads as TGTGCCAGCTGTGGGGAAAGAGCCTCTGGGGCCAACGTCCTGACTTTC.

This clone was counted a few times. V gene TRBV10-3 combines with J gene TRBJ1-3; 7 bases map to TRBD1. Trimming removed 11 bases from V and 4 bases from J; junction bases left unmatched: 8. Germline CDR1 is ENHRY and CDR2 is SYGVKD. The CDR3 is 13 residues long. CDR3 protein: CAAIQGIGNTIYF. CDR3 DNA sequence: TGTGCCGCTATACAGGGGATCGGAAACACCATATATTTT.

This clone came up once. The chain has TRBV19 and TRBJ2-3, with 9 bases that match TRBD2. This CDR3 is built from 15 residues. Germline V gene sequence: CDR1 LNHDA, CDR2 SQIVND (reference sequence). Trimming cost V 3 bases and J 6 bases; bases outside gene matches: 7. CDR3: CASSMGLAGWDTQYF. The CDR3 DNA reads as TGTGCCAGTAGTATGGGTCTAGCGGGATGGGATACGCAGTATTTT. Looking up the rest from reference TRBV19 and TRBJ2-3 gives the full variable domain: DGGITQSPKYLFRKEGQNVTLSCEQNLNHDAMYWYRQDPGQGLRLIYYSQIVNDFQKGDIAEGYSVSREKKESFPLTVTSAQKNPTAFYLCASSMGLAGWDTQYFGPGTRLTVL.

J is TRBJ1-2 and V is TRBV27; the D is unclear. The CDR3 is made up of 10 amino acids. The germline V gene encodes CDR1 MNHEY and CDR2 SMNVEV (reference sequence). The V end lost 10 bases, the J end lost 8 bases, and 11 bases lay between the germline ends. In DNA form, the CDR3 reads TGTGCCAACTACAGAAGCGGCTACACCTTC. Amino acids: CANYRSGYTF.

The chain is built from TRBV18 and TRBJ2-7; D unclear. Germline lookup yields CDR1 KGHSH and CDR2 LQKENI. V dropped 5 bases and J dropped 6 bases, with 11 bases sitting between them. This CDR3 comprises 12 residues. CDR3 nucleotides: TGTGCCAGCTCATCCGATACAGCCGAGCAGTACTTC. Its protein is CASSSDTAEQYF.

This chain links TRBV19 with TRBJ2-7; D may be TRBD1 (6 bases). The CDR3 has 16 amino acids. The V end was cut by 5 bases, the J end by 3 bases, with 20 bases between. CDR1 is LNHDA and CDR2 is SQIVND in the germline V gene (reference sequence). This CDR3 is CASSPRTVRADYEQYF. For the CDR3, the DNA is TGTGCCAGTAGTCCCCGGACAGTAAGGGCAGACTACGAGCAGTACTTC.

The chain joins TRBV9 to TRBJ2-3; D unclear. There are 15 residues in the CDR3. The V and J ends lost 1 base and 4 bases respectively, with 13 bases between them. Germline CDR1 and CDR2: SGDLS and YYNGEE. As DNA, the CDR3 is TGTGCCAGCAGCGTAAACAGCGTTCACGCAGATACGCAGTATTTT. Protein sequence: CASSVNSVHADTQYF.

The chain links TRBV15 to TRBJ2-7; TRBD2 agrees at 8 bases. The CDR3 is 14 residues long. Trimming took 5 bases from V and 0 from J; bases not matched to a gene: 3. Germline V gene data show CDR1 as LNHNV and CDR2 as YYDKDF (reference sequence). The CDR3 DNA follows: TGTGCCACCAGCGTAACTAGCGGCTCCTACGAGCAGTACTTC. The encoded protein is CATSVTSGSYEQYF.

This sequence joins TRBV9 and TRBJ2-2, with 7 bases fitting TRBD1. Looked up from germline, CDR1 is SGDLS and CDR2 is YYNGEE. The CDR3 has 18 residues. With 0 bases clipped from V and 5 bases from J, the junction kept 13 bases outside the gene matches. CDR3 residues: CASSVATGAGIGTGELFF. The CDR3 coding sequence is TGTGCCAGCAGCGTAGCTACAGGGGCAGGGATAGGGACCGGGGAGCTGTTTTTT.

This chain uses TRBV5-5 with TRBJ1-5; D not certain. The V gene lost 5 bases and the J gene lost 0 bases, with 15 bases spanning the gap. This CDR3 comprises 16 residues. Per germline, CDR1 SGHKS and CDR2 YYEKEE (reference sequence). The CDR3 DNA reads TGTGCCAGCAGGACCTGTTGGGAGGATAGCAATCAGCCCCAGCATTTT. Amino acid sequence: CASRTCWEDSNQPQHF.